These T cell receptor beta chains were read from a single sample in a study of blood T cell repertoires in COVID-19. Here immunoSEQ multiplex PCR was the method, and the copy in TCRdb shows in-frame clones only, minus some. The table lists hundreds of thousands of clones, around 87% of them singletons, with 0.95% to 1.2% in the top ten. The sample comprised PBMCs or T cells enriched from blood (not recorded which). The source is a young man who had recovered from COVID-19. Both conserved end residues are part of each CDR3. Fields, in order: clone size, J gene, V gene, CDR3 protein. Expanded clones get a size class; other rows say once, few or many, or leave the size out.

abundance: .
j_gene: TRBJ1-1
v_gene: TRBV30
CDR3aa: CAWSALSGIMNTEAFF

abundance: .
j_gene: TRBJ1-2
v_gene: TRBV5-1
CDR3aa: CASSFEHYGYTF

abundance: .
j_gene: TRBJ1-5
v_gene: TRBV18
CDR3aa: CASSPGTSRGQPQHF

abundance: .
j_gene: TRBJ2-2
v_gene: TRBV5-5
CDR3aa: CASSPRQDVNTGELFF

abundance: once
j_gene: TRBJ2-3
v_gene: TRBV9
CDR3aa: CASSIPGQGPGDTQYF

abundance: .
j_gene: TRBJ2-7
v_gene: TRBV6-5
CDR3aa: CAVGDYSYEQYF

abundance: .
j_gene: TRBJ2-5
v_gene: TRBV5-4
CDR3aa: CASSLTSGSIETQYF

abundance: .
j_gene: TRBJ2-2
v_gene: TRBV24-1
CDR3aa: CATSEPGAGELFF

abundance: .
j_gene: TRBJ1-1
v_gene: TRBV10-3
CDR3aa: CAISVGAGGNTEAFF

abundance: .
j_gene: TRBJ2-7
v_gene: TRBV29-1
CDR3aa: CSVGQGEQYF

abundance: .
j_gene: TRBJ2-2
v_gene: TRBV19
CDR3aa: CASSVTVTGELFF

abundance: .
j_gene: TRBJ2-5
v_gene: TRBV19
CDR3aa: CASSKGDKQETQYF

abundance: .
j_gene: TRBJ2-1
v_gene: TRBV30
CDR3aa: CAWSREVAGAEQFF

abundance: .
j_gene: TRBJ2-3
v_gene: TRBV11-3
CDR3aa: CASSLGLSTDTQYF

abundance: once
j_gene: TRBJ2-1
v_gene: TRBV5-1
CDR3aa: CASSLDASENYNEQFF

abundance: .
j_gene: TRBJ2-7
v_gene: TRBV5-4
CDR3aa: CASSRTSGRRDEQYF

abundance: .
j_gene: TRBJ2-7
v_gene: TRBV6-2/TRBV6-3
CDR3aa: CASSYGLAGSGEQYF

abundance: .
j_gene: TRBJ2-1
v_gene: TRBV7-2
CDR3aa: CASCGGPIINNEQFF

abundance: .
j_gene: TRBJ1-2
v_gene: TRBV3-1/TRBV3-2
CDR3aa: CASSQGGAYGYTF

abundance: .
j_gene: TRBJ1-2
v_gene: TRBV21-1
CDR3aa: CASSKTGGQALYGYTF

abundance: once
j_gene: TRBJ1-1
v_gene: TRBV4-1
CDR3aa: CASSPRERQNTEAFF

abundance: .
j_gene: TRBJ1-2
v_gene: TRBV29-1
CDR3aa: CSAVQTQENYGYTF

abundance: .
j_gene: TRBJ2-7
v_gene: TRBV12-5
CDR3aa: CASGLTGSYEQYF

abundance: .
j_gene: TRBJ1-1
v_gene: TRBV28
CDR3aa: CASSRQGAYTEAFF